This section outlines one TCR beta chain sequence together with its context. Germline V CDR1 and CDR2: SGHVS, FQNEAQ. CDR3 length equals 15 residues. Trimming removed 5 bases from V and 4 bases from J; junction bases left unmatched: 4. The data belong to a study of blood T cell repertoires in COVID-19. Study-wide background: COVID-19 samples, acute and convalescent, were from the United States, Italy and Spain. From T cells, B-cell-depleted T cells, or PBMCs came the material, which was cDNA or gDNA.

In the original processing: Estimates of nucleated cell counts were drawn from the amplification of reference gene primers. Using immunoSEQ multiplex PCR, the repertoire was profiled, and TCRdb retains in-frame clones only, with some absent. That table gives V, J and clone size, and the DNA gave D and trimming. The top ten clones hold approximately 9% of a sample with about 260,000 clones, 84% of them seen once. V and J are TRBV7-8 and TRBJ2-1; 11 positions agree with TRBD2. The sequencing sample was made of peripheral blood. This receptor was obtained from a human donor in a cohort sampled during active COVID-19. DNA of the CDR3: TGTGCCAGCAGCGCTAGCGGGAGGTCATACAATGAGCAGTTCTTC. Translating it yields CASSASGRSYNEQFF.